What follows describes a single TCR beta chain. Per the original data handling: It was from reference gene primer amplification that nucleated cell counts were estimated. Assay: immunoSEQ multiplex PCR; the TCRdb copy retains only in-frame clones and omits some. The DNA gave D and trimming, while V, J and clone size come from that table. The sample consists of 200,000 to 300,000 clones, roughly 81% of them appearing once. The CDR3 contains 15 residues. V gave up 3 bases and J gave up 0 bases, with 10 bases separating them. Per germline, CDR1 MNHNS and CDR2 SASEGT. The data derive from a study of blood T cell repertoires in COVID-19. Overall study: Specimens from acute and convalescent COVID-19 originated in the United States, Italy and Spain. The analysed material was cDNA or gDNA that came from T cells, B-cell-depleted T cells, or PBMCs.

This clonotype originated in a man between 50 and 59 years old with acute or convalescent COVID-19. This rearrangement joins TRBV6-1 to TRBJ2-3; a possible D gene is TRBD2 (5 bases). Sequencing input: peripheral blood. The CDR3 spells CASSDSWTSTDTQYF. CDR3 nucleotides: TGTGCCAGCAGTGATAGTTGGACTAGCACAGATACGCAGTATTTT.